This TCR beta chain was recorded in a study of cytomegalovirus exposure and HLA in healthy donors. Trimming took off 9 bases at V and 12 bases at J, with 15 bases between the two ends. CDR1 and CDR2 (germline): MNHEY, SMNVEV (reference sequence). CDR3 length: 12 amino acids. The PCR employed 60 Vbeta primers together with 13 Jbeta primers. Data came from immunoSEQ multiplex PCR; TCRdb stores just in-frame clones and leaves some out. The data show approximately 170,000 clones, approximately 80% seen once. This clone occurred once. The sequence derives from a woman aged 45-60 years in good health and CMV-seropositive. The rearrangement uses TRBV27 and TRBJ1-6, with a tentative D call TRBD1 (5 bases). Sequencing was carried out using PBMCs. The CDR3 region is CASGRVQGPLHF. In DNA form, the CDR3 reads TGTGCCAGTGGGAGGGTTCAGGGACCCCTCCACTTT.